The 7 T cell receptor beta chains in this list originate from one sample, sequenced in a study of T-cell memory formation after mild COVID-19. TCRdb called the 5' RACE reads again in MiXCR, with one record for every CDR3 protein. The data contain about 360,000 distinct CDR3 sequences, 13% to 15% of them singletons. Sequenced sample: PBMCs or a T cell subset sorted from them (not recorded which). The receptors stem from a man aged 18 to 30 who had mild COVID-19 (a few samples of this study predate the infection). Cell type and time point are not known.

This clonotype was seen a few times. This chain joins TRBV19 and TRBJ2-4, with unresolved D. CDR1 and CDR2 from the germline V gene are LNHDA and SQIVND (reference sequence). V dropped 4 bases and J dropped 1 base, with 14 bases sitting between them. CDR3 size: 16 residues. As DNA, the CDR3 is TGTGCCAGTAGTACACCCGCCCTTGGGGCCAAAAACATTCAGTACTTC. Its translation: CASSTPALGAKNIQYF.

This chain uses TRBV4-1 with TRBJ1-1, with a tentative D call TRBD1 (5 bases). The CDR3 length is 14 residues. The germline CDR1 and CDR2 sequences are MGHRA and YSYEKL. V lost 0 bases, J lost 4 bases, and 9 bases lay in between. The CDR3 reads CASSQDWGATEAFF. The CDR3 DNA reads as TGCGCCAGCAGCCAAGACTGGGGCGCCACTGAAGCTTTCTTT.

The CDR3 protein is CASSQGGGRQETQYF. The CDR3 DNA is TGCGCCAGCAGCCAAGGCGGGGGGAGGCAAGAGACCCAGTACTTC. V and J are TRBV4-1 and TRBJ2-5; 8 bases are shared with TRBD2. The CDR3 runs to 15 residues. Germline V gene sequence: CDR1 MGHRA, CDR2 YSYEKL. Trimming removed 1 base from V and 2 bases from J; junction bases left unmatched: 3.

This chain connects TRBV9 to TRBJ2-3, with unresolved D. Germline V lookup: CDR1 SGDLS, CDR2 YYNGEE. V was pared by 1 base and J by 1 base, with 13 bases between. This CDR3 spans 16 amino acids. CDR3 DNA: TGTGCCAGCAGCGTATCACCTGGTGGGGGCACAGATACGCAGTATTTT. Its protein product is CASSVSPGGGTDTQYF.

This clonotype was seen only a few times. V gene TRBV24-1 combines with J gene TRBJ2-1; TRBD1 agrees at 7 bases. The V gene end was trimmed by 4 bases and the J gene end by 1 base; junction bases not matched to a gene: 6. Germline loops: CDR1 KGHDR, CDR2 SFDVKD. This CDR3 comprises 16 residues. The CDR3 here is CATSETGTASYNEQFF. The DNA for the CDR3 is TGTGCCACCAGTGAAACCGGGACAGCATCCTACAATGAGCAGTTCTTC.

This clonotype has a handful of counts. This chain uses TRBV6-5 with TRBJ2-2; 15 nucleotides line up with TRBD2. V gave up 3 bases and J gave up 0 bases; unmatched junction bases: 5. The CDR3 runs 19 residues. Germline V gene lookup returns CDR1 MNHEY and CDR2 SVGAGI. CDR3 sequence: CASSYGTSGGPPNTGELFF. In DNA, the CDR3 is TGTGCCAGCAGTTATGGGACTAGCGGGGGGCCCCCGAACACCGGGGAGCTGTTTTTT.

This clonotype was counted a few times. The rearrangement joins TRBV6-1 to TRBJ1-2, with D unresolved. Germline loops: CDR1 MNHNS, CDR2 SASEGT. V gave up 1 base and J gave up 8 bases, with 5 bases separating them. The CDR3 totals 11 residues. The CDR3 spells CASSEDRGYTF. The CDR3 DNA reads as TGTGCCAGCAGTGAAGACCGAGGCTACACCTTC.